This TCR beta chain was found in a study of shared clonotypes between healthy human individuals. This CDR3 is 15 amino acids long. Some clones are missing from TCRdb's copy, which holds only in-frame ones; the method was immunoSEQ multiplex PCR. Altogether about 640,000 clones are present, 72% being singletons, with the ten largest covering under 2%. Adults of Caucasian background living in Nashville, Tennessee made up all donors. Splitting of CD4+ cells produced CD45RA+ naive and CD45RA-negative memory subsets. The TCR was taken from a woman in her 30s in good health. The rearrangement joins TRBV7-5 to TRBJ1-1; TRBD1 reflects the table's D call only, with no check against the DNA. TRBV7-5 is recorded as a pseudogene. The material sequenced was memory CD4+ T cells sorted from blood. The subset denotes: CD45RA-negative fraction. The CDR3 DNA follows: TGTGTCAGAAGCTGCAGTATACAGGGGGCCACTGAAGCTTTCTTT. It specifies CVRSCSIQGATEAFF.